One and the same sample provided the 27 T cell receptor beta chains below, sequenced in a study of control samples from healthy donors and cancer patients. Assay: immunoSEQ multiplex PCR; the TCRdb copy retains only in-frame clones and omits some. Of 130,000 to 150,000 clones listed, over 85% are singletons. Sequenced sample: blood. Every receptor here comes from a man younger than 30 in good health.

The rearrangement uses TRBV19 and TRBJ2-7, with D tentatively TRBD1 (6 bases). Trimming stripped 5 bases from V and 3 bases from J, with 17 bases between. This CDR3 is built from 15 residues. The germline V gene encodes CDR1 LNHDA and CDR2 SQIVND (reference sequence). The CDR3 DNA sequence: TGTGCCAGTAGTGAGGCAACCGGGACAATCTACGAGCAGTACTTC. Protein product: CASSEATGTIYEQYF.

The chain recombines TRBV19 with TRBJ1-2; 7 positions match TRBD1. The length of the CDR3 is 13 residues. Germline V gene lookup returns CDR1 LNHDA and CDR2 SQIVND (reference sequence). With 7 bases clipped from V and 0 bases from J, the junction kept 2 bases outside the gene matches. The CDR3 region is CASKQGPNYGYTF. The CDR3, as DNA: TGTGCCAGTAAACAGGGGCCTAACTATGGCTACACCTTC.

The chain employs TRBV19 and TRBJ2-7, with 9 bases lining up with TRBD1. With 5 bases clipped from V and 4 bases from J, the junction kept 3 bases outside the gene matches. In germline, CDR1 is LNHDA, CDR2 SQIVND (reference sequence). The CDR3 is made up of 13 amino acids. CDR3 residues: CASSFGQGYEQYF. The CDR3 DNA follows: TGTGCCAGTAGTTTCGGACAGGGGTACGAGCAGTACTTC.

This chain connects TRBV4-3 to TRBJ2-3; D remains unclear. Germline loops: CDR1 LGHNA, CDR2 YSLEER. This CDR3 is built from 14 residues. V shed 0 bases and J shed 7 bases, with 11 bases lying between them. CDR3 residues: CASSQDLRANTQYF. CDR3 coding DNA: TGCGCCAGCAGCCAAGATCTTCGGGCGAATACGCAGTATTTT.

CDR3 region: CASSQEGGFPYEQYF. The CDR3 DNA reads TGTGCCAGCAGCCAAGAGGGGGGATTCCCCTACGAGCAGTACTTC. The rearrangement links TRBV14 to TRBJ2-7; TRBD2 might be the D (6 bases). The CDR3 sequence is 15 residues long. Germline CDR1 reads SGHDN; CDR2 reads FVKESK. V shed 0 bases and J shed 2 bases, with 11 bases lying between them.

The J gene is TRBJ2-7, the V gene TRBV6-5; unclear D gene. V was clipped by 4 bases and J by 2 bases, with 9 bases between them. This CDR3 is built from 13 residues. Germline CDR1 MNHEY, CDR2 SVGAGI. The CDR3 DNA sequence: TGTGCCAGCAGTTCAACCTTCACCTACGAGCAGTACTTC. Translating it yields CASSSTFTYEQYF.

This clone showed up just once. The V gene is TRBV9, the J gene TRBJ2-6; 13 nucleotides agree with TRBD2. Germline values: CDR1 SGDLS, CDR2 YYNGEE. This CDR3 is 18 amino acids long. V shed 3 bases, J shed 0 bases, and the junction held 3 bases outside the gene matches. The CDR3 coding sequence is TGTGCCAGCAGCGGAACTAGCGGGAGGGTCTCTGGGGCCAACGTCCTGACTTTC. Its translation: CASSGTSGRVSGANVLTF.

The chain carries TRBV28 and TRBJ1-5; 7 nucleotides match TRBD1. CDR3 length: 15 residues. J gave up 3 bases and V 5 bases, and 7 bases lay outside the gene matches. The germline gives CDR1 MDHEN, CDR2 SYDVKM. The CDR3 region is CASSQTGMNNQPQHF. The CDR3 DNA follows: TGTGCCAGCAGTCAGACAGGGATGAACAATCAGCCCCAGCATTTT.

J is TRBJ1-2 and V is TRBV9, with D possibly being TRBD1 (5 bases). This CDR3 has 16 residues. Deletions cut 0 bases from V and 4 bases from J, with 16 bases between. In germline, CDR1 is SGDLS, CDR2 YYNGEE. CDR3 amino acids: CASSVAPLGGAYGYTF. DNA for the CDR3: TGTGCCAGCAGCGTAGCCCCACTGGGAGGGGCCTATGGCTACACCTTC.

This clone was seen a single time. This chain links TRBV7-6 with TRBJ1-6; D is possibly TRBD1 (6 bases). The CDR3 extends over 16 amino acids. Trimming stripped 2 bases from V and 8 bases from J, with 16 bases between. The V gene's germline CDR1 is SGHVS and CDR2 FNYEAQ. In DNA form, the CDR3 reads TGTGCCAGCAGCTTACCCGGGGGCAGGGGATATTCACCCCTCCACTTT. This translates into CASSLPGGRGYSPLHF.

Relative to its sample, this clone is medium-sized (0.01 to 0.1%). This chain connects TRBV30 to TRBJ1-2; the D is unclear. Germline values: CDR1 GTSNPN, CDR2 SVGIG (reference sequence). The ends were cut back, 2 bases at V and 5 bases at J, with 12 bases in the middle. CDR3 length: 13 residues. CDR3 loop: CAWSKAGGYGYTF. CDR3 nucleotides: TGTGCCTGGAGTAAGGCAGGCGGATATGGCTACACCTTC.

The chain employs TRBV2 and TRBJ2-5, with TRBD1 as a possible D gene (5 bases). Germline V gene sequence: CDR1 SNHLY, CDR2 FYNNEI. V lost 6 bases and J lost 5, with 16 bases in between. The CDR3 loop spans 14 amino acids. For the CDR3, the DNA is TGTGCCAGCAGCGACTCAACAGGTTTCGAGACCCAGTACTTC. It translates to CASSDSTGFETQYF.

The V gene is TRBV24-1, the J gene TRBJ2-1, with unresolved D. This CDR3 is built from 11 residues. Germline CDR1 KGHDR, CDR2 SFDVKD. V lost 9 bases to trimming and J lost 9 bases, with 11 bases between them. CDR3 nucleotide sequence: TGTGCCACCCGGTATGGCGTTGAGCAGTTCTTC. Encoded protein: CATRYGVEQFF.

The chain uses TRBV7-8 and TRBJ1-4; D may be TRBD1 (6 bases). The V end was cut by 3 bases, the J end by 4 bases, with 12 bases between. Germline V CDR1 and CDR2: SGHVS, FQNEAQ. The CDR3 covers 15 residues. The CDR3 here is CASSFAGQSNEKLFF. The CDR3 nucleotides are TGTGCCAGCAGCTTTGCGGGACAAAGTAATGAAAAACTGTTTTTT.

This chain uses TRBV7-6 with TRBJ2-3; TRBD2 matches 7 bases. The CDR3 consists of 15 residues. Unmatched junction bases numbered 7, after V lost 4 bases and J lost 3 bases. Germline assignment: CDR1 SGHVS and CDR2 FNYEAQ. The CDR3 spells CASSSLAEVTDTQYF. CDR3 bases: TGTGCCAGCAGCTCTCTAGCGGAAGTAACAGATACGCAGTATTTT. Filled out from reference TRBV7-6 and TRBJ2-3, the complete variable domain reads GAGVSQSPRYKVTKRGQDVALRCDPISGHVSLYWYRQALGQGPEFLTYFNYEAQQDKSGLPNDRFSAERPEGSISTLTIQRTEQRDSAMYRCASSSLAEVTDTQYFGPGTRLTVL.

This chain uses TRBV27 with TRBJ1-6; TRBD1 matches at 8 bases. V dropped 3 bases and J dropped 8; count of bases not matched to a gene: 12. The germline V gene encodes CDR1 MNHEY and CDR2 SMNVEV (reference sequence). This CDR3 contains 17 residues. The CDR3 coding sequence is TGTGCCAGCAGTTTGAGGACAGGGACTACTAAGTATTCACCCCTCCACTTT. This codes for CASSLRTGTTKYSPLHF.

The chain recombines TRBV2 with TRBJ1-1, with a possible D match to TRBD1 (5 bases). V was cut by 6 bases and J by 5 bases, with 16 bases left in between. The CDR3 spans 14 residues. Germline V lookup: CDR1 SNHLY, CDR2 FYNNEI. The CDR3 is CASSDAGIETEAFF. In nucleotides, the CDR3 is TGTGCCAGCAGCGATGCAGGGATAGAGACTGAAGCTTTCTTT.

CDR3 amino acids: CASSQEIGGAAYEQYF. DNA for the CDR3: TGCGCCAGCAGCCAAGAGATTGGCGGGGCCGCCTACGAGCAGTACTTC. The chain joins TRBV4-3 to TRBJ2-7, with D possibly TRBD2 on 6 matching bases. Germline lookup yields CDR1 LGHNA and CDR2 YSLEER. Trimming cost V 0 bases and J 2 bases, with 14 bases left between them. The length of the CDR3 is 16 residues.

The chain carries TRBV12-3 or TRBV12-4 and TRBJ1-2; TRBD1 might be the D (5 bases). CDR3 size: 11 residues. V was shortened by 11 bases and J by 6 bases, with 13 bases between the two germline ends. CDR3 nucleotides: TGTGCCCAAAAGCGGGGACATGGCTACACCTTC. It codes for CAQKRGHGYTF.

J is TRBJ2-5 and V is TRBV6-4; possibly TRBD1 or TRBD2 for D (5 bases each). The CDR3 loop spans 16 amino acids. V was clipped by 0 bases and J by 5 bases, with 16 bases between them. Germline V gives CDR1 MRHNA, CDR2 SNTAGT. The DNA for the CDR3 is TGTGCCAGCAGTGACTCGACGGGGAAAGAGGGGGAGACCCAGTACTTC. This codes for CASSDSTGKEGETQYF.

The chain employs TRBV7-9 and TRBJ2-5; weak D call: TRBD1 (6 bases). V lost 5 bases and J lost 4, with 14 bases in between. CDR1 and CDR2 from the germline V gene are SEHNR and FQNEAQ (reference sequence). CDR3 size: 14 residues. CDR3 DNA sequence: TGTGCCAGCAGCCTGCCCAGGGGACCAGAGACCCAGTACTTC. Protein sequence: CASSLPRGPETQYF.

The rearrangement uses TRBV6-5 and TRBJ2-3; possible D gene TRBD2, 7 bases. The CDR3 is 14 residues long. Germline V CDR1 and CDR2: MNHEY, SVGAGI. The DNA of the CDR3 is TGTGTCTGCGGGGGCCGGAGTGTCACAGATACGCAGTATTTT. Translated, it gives CVCGGRSVTDTQYF.

The CDR3 nucleotides are TGCGCCAGCAGCCCGACAGGGACGGCCAATCAGCCCCAGCATTTT. It is translated as CASSPTGTANQPQHF. V is TRBV5-1 and J is TRBJ1-5; 7 bases map to TRBD1. Germline V gives CDR1 SGHRS, CDR2 YFSETQ. This CDR3 has 15 amino acids. Trimming cost V 4 bases and J 3 bases; bases outside gene matches: 7.

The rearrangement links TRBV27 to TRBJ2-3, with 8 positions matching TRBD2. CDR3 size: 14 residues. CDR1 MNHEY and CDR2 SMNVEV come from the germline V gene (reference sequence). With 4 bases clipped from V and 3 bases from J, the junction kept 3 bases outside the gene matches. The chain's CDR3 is CASSWGGGTDTQYF. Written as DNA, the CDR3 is TGTGCCAGCAGTTGGGGCGGGGGGACAGATACGCAGTATTTT.

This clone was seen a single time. In DNA, the CDR3 is TGCGCCAGCAGCCCCAGGAGCGGGGTTGAAGAGACCCAGTACTTC. Translating it yields CASSPRSGVEETQYF. V is TRBV5-1 and J is TRBJ2-5; TRBD2 matches at 7 bases. CDR3 size: 15 residues. Germline loops: CDR1 SGHRS, CDR2 YFSETQ. J was trimmed by 3 bases and V by 4 bases; bases with no gene match: 9.

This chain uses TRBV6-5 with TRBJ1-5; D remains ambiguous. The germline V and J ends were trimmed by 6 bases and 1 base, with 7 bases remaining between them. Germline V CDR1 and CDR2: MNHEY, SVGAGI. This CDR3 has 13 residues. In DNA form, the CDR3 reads TGTGCCAGCAGCCGATTGAGCAATCAGCCCCAGCATTTT. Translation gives CASSRLSNQPQHF.

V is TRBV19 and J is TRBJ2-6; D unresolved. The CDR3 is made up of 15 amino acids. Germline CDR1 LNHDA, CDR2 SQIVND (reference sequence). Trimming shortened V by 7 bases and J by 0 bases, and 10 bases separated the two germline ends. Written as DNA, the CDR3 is TGTGCCAGTACCGAACACGGCTCTGGGGCCAACGTCCTGACTTTC. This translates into CASTEHGSGANVLTF.